One and the same sample provided the 22 T cell receptor beta chains below, sequenced in a study of Ad26.COV2.S vaccination and SARS-CoV-2 variants. Described treatment: about 20 received Ad26.COV2.S at low or high dose, single or two shots; a few received placebo; per-sample allocation not given. Sampling took place 63 days after the first vaccine or placebo injection. Sequencing was performed with immunoSEQ multiplex PCR; in TCRdb, only in-frame clones are kept and a portion is missing. The sample lists 290,000 or so clones, about 89% occurring once. The input for sequencing was peripheral blood, taken in a trial of Ad26.COV2.S vaccine versus placebo. These receptors all stem from a person between 18 and 65 years old who received the Ad26.COV2.S COVID-19 vaccine or a placebo.

This clone has just a few counts. Written as DNA, the CDR3 is TGTGCCAGCTCGGGACTGCGATATGGAAACACCATATATTTT. Protein: CASSGLRYGNTIYF. The V and J genes are TRBV28 and TRBJ1-3; possibly TRBD1 for D (5 bases). Germline V gives CDR1 MDHEN, CDR2 SYDVKM. The CDR3 has 14 amino acids. Trimming left V 8 bases short and J 3 bases short, with 14 bases between.

The gene calls are TRBV30 and TRBJ2-7, with D unresolved. The CDR3 runs 13 residues. Between the trimmed V and J ends, which lost 0 bases and 3 bases, there was a span of 9 bases. In germline, CDR1 is GTSNPN, CDR2 SVGIG (reference sequence). DNA of the CDR3: TGTGCCTGGAGTGTATACCCCGGCTACGAGCAGTACTTC. It encodes CAWSVYPGYEQYF.

This clone occurred a few times. V is TRBV7-8 and J is TRBJ1-2; D unresolved. The CDR3 runs to 14 residues. Deletions cut 5 bases from V and 8 bases from J, with 18 bases between. Per the germline V gene, CDR1 is SGHVS and CDR2 is FQNEAQ. The CDR3 protein is CASSQDRSTGGYTF. In DNA form, the CDR3 reads TGTGCCAGCAGCCAGGACCGATCTACGGGGGGCTACACCTTC.

This clone was found once. The chain combines TRBV12-3 or TRBV12-4 with TRBJ1-2; unclear D gene. Trimming removed 3 bases at V and 2 bases at J, with 7 bases between. CDR3 size: 13 residues. CDR3 sequence: CASSFWENYGYTF. For the CDR3, the DNA is TGTGCCAGCAGTTTCTGGGAAAACTATGGCTACACCTTC.

The chain is built from TRBV12-3 or TRBV12-4 and TRBJ1-1; D call uncertain. The CDR3 is made up of 13 amino acids. Trimming shortened V by 3 bases and J by 6 bases, and 11 bases separated the two germline ends. The CDR3 loop is CASSFGRVAEAFF. The DNA of the CDR3 is TGTGCCAGCAGTTTTGGGCGGGTCGCTGAAGCTTTCTTT.

The gene calls are TRBV11-2 and TRBJ2-7, with D unresolved. The V gene lost 6 bases and the J gene lost 6 bases, with 9 bases spanning the gap. CDR3 length: 11 amino acids. CDR1 SGHAT and CDR2 FQNNGV come from the germline V gene. CDR3 sequence (DNA): TGTGCCAGCAGTTCAGCGCTCGAGCAGTACTTC. Translation gives CASSSALEQYF.

The chain has TRBV28 and TRBJ1-3; 7 bases map to TRBD1. V lost 2 bases and J lost 0; bases outside the gene matches: 1. CDR3 size: 15 residues. The germline V gene has CDR1 MDHEN and CDR2 SYDVKM. The CDR3 DNA reads as TGTGCCAGCAGTTTAGGGACAGTCTCTGGAAACACCATATATTTT. It translates to CASSLGTVSGNTIYF.

The chain couples TRBV6-6 to TRBJ2-5; D may match TRBD1 or TRBD2 (5 bases each). This CDR3 is built from 13 residues. Looked up from germline, CDR1 is MNHNY and CDR2 is SVGAGI (reference sequence). V gave up 2 bases and J gave up 5 bases, with 9 bases separating them. CDR3 protein: CASSYTGRETQYF. The CDR3 region has the DNA TGTGCCAGCAGTTACACGGGGCGGGAGACCCAGTACTTC.

V and J are TRBV5-4 and TRBJ2-2; TRBD2 might be the D (6 bases). CDR1 is SGHNT and CDR2 is YYREEE in the germline V gene (reference sequence). V was cut by 2 bases and J by 2 bases, with 13 bases left in between. This CDR3 comprises 16 residues. The CDR3 region has the DNA TGTGCCAGCAGCTTAATCGGGAGCGCAAACACCGGGGAGCTGTTTTTT. This codes for CASSLIGSANTGELFF.

As regards this clone: The same CDR3 arises from other DNA sequences in this sample as well. The chain uses TRBV6-1 and TRBJ1-2; a possible D gene is TRBD1 (5 bases). The CDR3 covers 13 residues. V lost 1 base and J lost 3, with 6 bases in between. Germline CDR1 and CDR2: MNHNS and SASEGT. CDR3 sequence: CASSEGGDYGYTF. The CDR3 DNA is TGTGCCAGCAGTGAAGGGGGGGACTATGGCTACACCTTC.

The V call is TRBV29-1, the J call TRBJ1-1, with D perhaps TRBD1 (6 bases). Looked up from germline, CDR1 is SQVTM and CDR2 is ANQGSEA. The CDR3 length is 15 residues. The ends were cut back, 3 bases at V and 3 bases at J, with 17 bases in the middle. DNA for the CDR3: TGCAGCGTTGACAATATCGGGGGCGGGCACACTGAAGCTTTCTTT. This translates into CSVDNIGGGHTEAFF.

The rearrangement joins TRBV14 to TRBJ2-3, with 11 positions matching TRBD2. Germline lookup yields CDR1 SGHDN and CDR2 FVKESK. The trim removed 5 bases at V and 6 bases at J, leaving 4 bases unmatched. This CDR3 spans 14 amino acids. This CDR3 reads CASSDPSGGDTQYF. CDR3 sequence (DNA): TGTGCCAGCAGCGATCCTAGCGGGGGGGATACGCAGTATTTT.

The chain has TRBV5-4 and TRBJ2-3, with D possibly TRBD2 on 5 matching bases. The CDR3 sequence is 14 residues long. The V end was cut by 4 bases, the J end by 0 bases, with 9 bases between. Germline V gene data show CDR1 as SGHNT and CDR2 as YYREEE (reference sequence). For the CDR3, the DNA is TGTGCCAGCAGCCCCAGAGGGAGCACAGATACGCAGTATTTT. It yields the protein CASSPRGSTDTQYF.

This sequence joins TRBV19 and TRBJ1-5, with D perhaps TRBD1 (6 bases). CDR1 is LNHDA, CDR2 SQIVND, per germline (reference sequence). Trimming pared 6 bases from V and 0 bases from J, leaving 12 bases between. This CDR3 has 15 residues. This chain's CDR3 is CASRPDRNSNQPQHF. The CDR3 DNA reads TGTGCCAGTAGACCGGACAGAAATAGCAATCAGCCCCAGCATTTT.

This clone was detected once. The chain links TRBV11-2 to TRBJ1-3; D call uncertain. V lost 1 base and J lost 4, with 2 bases in between. The CDR3 contains 12 residues. The germline V gene has CDR1 SGHAT and CDR2 FQNNGV. The CDR3 DNA is TGTGCCAGCAGCTTAGGGGGAAACACCATATATTTT. Protein sequence: CASSLGGNTIYF.

V gene TRBV7-8 combines with J gene TRBJ2-1; 8 bases map to TRBD2. The germline CDR1 and CDR2 sequences are SGHVS and FQNEAQ. This CDR3 contains 15 residues. V dropped 1 base and J dropped 8; count of bases not matched to a gene: 7. The CDR3 sequence is CASSLERLARDEQFF. The CDR3 DNA follows: TGTGCCAGCAGCTTAGAGAGACTAGCGAGGGATGAGCAGTTCTTC.

V usage is TRBV5-6 and J usage is TRBJ1-2, with a weak D call TRBD1 (5 bases). This CDR3 is built from 13 residues. V lost 1 base and J lost 2, with 6 bases in between. In germline, CDR1 is SGHDT, CDR2 YYEEEE. This CDR3 reads CASSLPGNYGYTF. DNA of the CDR3: TGTGCCAGCAGCTTGCCAGGGAACTATGGCTACACCTTC.

The chain joins TRBV6-2 or TRBV6-3 to TRBJ1-2; perhaps TRBD1 as D (5 bases). The CDR3 covers 13 residues. Germline V gives CDR1 MNHEY, CDR2 SVGEGT. V lost 0 bases to trimming and J lost 4 bases, with 6 bases between them. In DNA form, the CDR3 reads TGTGCCAGCAGTTACTCGGGGGGCTATGGCTACACCTTC. Translation gives CASSYSGGYGYTF.

The gene calls are TRBV10-1 and TRBJ2-7, with TRBD1 matching over 9 bases. The germline V gene encodes CDR1 WNHNN and CDR2 SYGVQD (reference sequence). Trimming at V came to 5 bases and at J to 0 bases, leaving 5 bases not matched to a gene. The CDR3 sequence is 15 residues long. The CDR3 reads CASSLRTGASYEQYF. The CDR3 coding sequence is TGCGCCAGCAGTCTGAGGACAGGGGCCTCCTACGAGCAGTACTTC.

CDR3 DNA sequence: TGCAGCGTTGAAGAGGCAGGGAATGGCTACACCTTC. This translates into CSVEEAGNGYTF. The genes are TRBV29-1 and TRBJ1-2, with a weak D call TRBD1 (5 bases). The CDR3 has 12 amino acids. Germline loops: CDR1 SQVTM, CDR2 ANQGSEA. With 0 bases removed from V and 6 bases from J, the gap between germline ends came to 8 bases.

The chain combines TRBV19 with TRBJ2-3; D ambiguous. V lost 2 bases and J lost 4, with 10 bases in between. The CDR3 spans 14 residues. CDR1 is LNHDA, CDR2 SQIVND, per germline (reference sequence). CDR3 DNA: TGTGCCAGTAGTATATCCCAGACGGCAGATACGCAGTATTTT. As protein: CASSISQTADTQYF.

The chain has TRBV4-3 and TRBJ2-4; D unresolved. The CDR3 runs 15 residues. V lost 0 bases and J 2 bases, leaving 8 bases between the germline ends. CDR1 and CDR2 from the germline V gene are LGHNA and YSLEER. In DNA form, the CDR3 reads TGCGCCAGCAGCCAAGATCTTCGAACCAAAAACATTCAGTACTTC. Translated, it gives CASSQDLRTKNIQYF.